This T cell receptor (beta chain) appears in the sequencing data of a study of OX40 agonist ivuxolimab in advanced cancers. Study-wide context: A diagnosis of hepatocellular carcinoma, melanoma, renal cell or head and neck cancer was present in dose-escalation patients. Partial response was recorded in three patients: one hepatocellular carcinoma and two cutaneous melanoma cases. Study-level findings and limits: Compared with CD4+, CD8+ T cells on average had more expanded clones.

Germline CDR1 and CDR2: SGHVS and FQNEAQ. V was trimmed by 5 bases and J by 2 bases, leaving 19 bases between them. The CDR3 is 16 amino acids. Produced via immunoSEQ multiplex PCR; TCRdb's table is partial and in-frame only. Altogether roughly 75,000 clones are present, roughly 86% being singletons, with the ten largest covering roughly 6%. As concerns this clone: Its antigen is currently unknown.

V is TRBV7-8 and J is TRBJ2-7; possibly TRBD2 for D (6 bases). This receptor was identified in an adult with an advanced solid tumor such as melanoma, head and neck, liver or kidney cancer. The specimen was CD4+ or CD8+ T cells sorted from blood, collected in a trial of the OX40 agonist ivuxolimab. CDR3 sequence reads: CASSLRGTAEAYEQYF. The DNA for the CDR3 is TGTGCCAGCAGCCTCCGGGGGACCGCTGAGGCCTACGAGCAGTACTTC.